These 8 T cell receptor beta chains were all obtained from the same sample, sequenced in a study of glioma-infiltrating T cells. Using RNA template, CDR3s of TCR alpha and beta were amplified with iRepertoire arm-PCR. Using its own MiXCR run on the multiplex PCR reads, TCRdb lists one record per CDR3 protein. The sample has 150,000 or so distinct CDR3 sequences; roughly two fifths are singletons. Sample: glioma tissue, nonneoplastic brain tissue, or PBMCs (not recorded which). The receptors come from a human donor with low-grade glioma or glioblastoma, undergoing nonglioma brain surgery, or in good health (not recorded which).

About this clonotype: Since a much larger clone is just one base distant, this may be a read error. This chain joins TRBV10-3 and TRBJ2-5, with 10 bases matching TRBD2. CDR1 ENHRY and CDR2 SYGVKD come from the germline V gene. The CDR3 has 14 residues. Unmatched junction bases numbered 5, after V lost 9 bases and J lost 1 base. The CDR3: CAIRTSGPQETQYF. CDR3 nucleotide sequence: TGTGCCATAAGGACTAGCGGTCCCCAAGAGACCCAGTACTTC.

This clonotype has just a few counts. This chain joins TRBV7-2 and TRBJ2-2, with 7 bases aligning to TRBD1. With V trimmed by 5 bases and J by 7 bases, 10 bases remained unmatched. The V gene's germline CDR1 is SGHTA and CDR2 FQGNSA. The CDR3 sequence is 15 residues long. The CDR3 DNA reads TGTGCCAGCAGCCCACAAGGGCAGGGGGTCGGGGAGCTGTTTTTT. This gives the protein CASSPQGQGVGELFF.

About this clonotype itself: Since a much larger clone is just one base distant, this may be a read error. V gene TRBV6-2 or TRBV6-3 combines with J gene TRBJ2-5, with 10 bases fitting TRBD2. Germline V gene data show CDR1 as MNHEY and CDR2 as SVGEGT. The CDR3 is 15 residues long. CDR3 coding DNA: TGTGCCCGCAGTTATCTCGGACTAGCGGAAGAGACCCAGTACTTC. It codes for CARSYLGLAEETQYF.

This clonotype was observed a handful of times. Germline and junction disagree at one end, which may indicate a read error. V and J are TRBV12-3 or TRBV12-4 and TRBJ2-7, with a possible D match to TRBD2 (5 bases). There are 12 residues in the CDR3. CDR3 amino acids: CASSFRDGPPGF. CDR3 sequence (DNA): TGTGCCAGCAGTTTCCGGGATGGACCTCCGGGCTTC.

The V and J genes are TRBV7-2 and TRBJ1-2; TRBD1 agrees at 7 bases. The CDR3 extends over 13 amino acids. The germline CDR1 and CDR2 sequences are SGHTA and FQGNSA. V trimming: 4 bases; J trimming: 10 bases; junction bases outside the gene matches: 9. The CDR3 DNA reads TGTGCCAGCAGCTCTCAGGGGACAGAGGACTACACCTTC. Amino acids: CASSSQGTEDYTF.

As for this clonotype: A much more abundant neighbour one base away suggests this may be a read error. This rearrangement joins TRBV20-1 to TRBJ1-1; D is uncertain. Trimming removed 3 bases at V and 8 bases at J, with 10 bases between. Per germline, CDR1 DFQATT and CDR2 SNEGSKA (reference sequence). The CDR3 runs 11 residues. The CDR3 reads CSASVQEEAFF. The DNA of the CDR3 is TGCAGTGCTAGTGTCCAAGAAGAAGCTTTCTTT.

The rearrangement links TRBV20-1 to TRBJ2-7; D is unresolved. V lost 3 bases to trimming and J lost 0 bases, with 12 bases between them. The CDR3 covers 14 residues. Germline V gene data show CDR1 as DFQATT and CDR2 as SNEGSKA (reference sequence). The CDR3 nucleotides read TGCAGTGCTAGTCGTCCGACCCACTCCTACGAGCAGTACTTC. Protein sequence: CSASRPTHSYEQYF.

This clonotype was detected a few times. The rearrangement uses TRBV27 and TRBJ1-2, with 8 bases fitting TRBD1. The germline CDR1 and CDR2 sequences are MNHEY and SMNVEV (reference sequence). The CDR3 is 12 amino acids. Unmatched junction bases numbered 4, after V lost 3 bases and J lost 10 bases. The CDR3 DNA reads TGTGCCAGCAGTTTCACAGGGGGTCCCTACACCTTC. Its translation: CASSFTGGPYTF.